Each of the 10 T cell receptor beta chains below was sequenced from the same sample in a study of T cell responses to AZD1222 COVID-19 vaccine. Only in-frame clones appear in the TCRdb table, and some are missing; sequencing was by immunoSEQ multiplex PCR. The sample has roughly 100,000 clones, roughly 86% seen once. The sample in question was peripheral blood, obtained 28 days after the second dose of the MenACWY control vaccine. The origin of the receptors is an adult who received the MenACWY meningococcal vaccine as a control.

The chain has TRBV4-3 and TRBJ1-1, with D uncertain. The CDR3 covers 17 residues. Germline CDR1 and CDR2: LGHNA and YSLEER. V lost 0 bases and J 1 base, leaving 15 bases between the germline ends. The CDR3 sequence is CASSQESRMWENTEAFF. For the CDR3, the DNA is TGCGCCAGCAGCCAAGAGTCTCGTATGTGGGAGAACACTGAAGCTTTCTTT.

This clone was seen a single time. This sequence joins TRBV5-1 and TRBJ1-1; D gene uncertain. Trimming cost V 3 bases and J 0 bases, with 6 bases left between them. The CDR3 extends over 13 amino acids. From germline, CDR1 is SGHRS and CDR2 YFSETQ. CDR3 sequence reads: CASSSLMNTEAFF. The DNA for the CDR3 is TGCGCCAGCAGCTCCCTAATGAACACTGAAGCTTTCTTT.

The CDR3 DNA is TGTGCCAGCAGCTTAGACCCCAGGTCGGCGGTTCAGCCCCAGCATTTT. This codes for CASSLDPRSAVQPQHF. The chain couples TRBV7-2 to TRBJ1-5; D is undetermined. V gave up 1 base and J gave up 6 bases, with 16 bases separating them. Germline CDR1 and CDR2: SGHTA and FQGNSA. This CDR3 contains 16 residues.

V usage is TRBV5-4 and J usage is TRBJ2-7; 7 nucleotides match TRBD2. The length of the CDR3 is 15 residues. V was clipped by 1 base and J by 2 bases; unmatched bases: 6. Germline V gives CDR1 SGHNT, CDR2 YYREEE (reference sequence). The CDR3 DNA follows: TGTGCCAGCAGCTTGAAGCCTAGCGGCACCTACGAGCAGTACTTC. Translated: CASSLKPSGTYEQYF.

V usage is TRBV30 and J usage is TRBJ2-6; D remains ambiguous. Germline V gene lookup returns CDR1 GTSNPN and CDR2 SVGIG (reference sequence). The CDR3 loop spans 16 amino acids. The V end was cut by 4 bases, the J end by 0 bases, with 13 bases between. CDR3 region: CAWTQRPFSGANVLTF. The CDR3 nucleotides are TGTGCCTGGACCCAGAGACCTTTCTCTGGGGCCAACGTCCTGACTTTC.

The rearrangement uses TRBV5-6 and TRBJ1-2; D is possibly TRBD1 (5 bases). Germline assignment: CDR1 SGHDT and CDR2 YYEEEE. With 4 bases removed from V and 1 base from J, the gap between germline ends came to 20 bases. The CDR3 extends over 17 amino acids. The CDR3 loop reads CASSPRKITGYNYGYTF. As DNA, the CDR3 is TGTGCCAGCAGCCCAAGAAAAATTACAGGTTATAACTATGGCTACACCTTC.

The chain recombines TRBV7-7 with TRBJ2-7; D is possibly TRBD1 (6 bases). The CDR3 consists of 13 residues. Per germline, CDR1 SSHAT and CDR2 FNYEAQ (reference sequence). The V gene lost 5 bases and the J gene lost 3 bases, with 11 bases spanning the gap. CDR3 residues: CASSPLQGYEQYF. The CDR3, as DNA: TGTGCCAGCAGCCCCTTACAGGGCTACGAGCAGTACTTC. The full variable domain, with the rest looked up from reference TRBV7-7 and TRBJ2-7, is GAGVSQSPRYKVTKRGQDVTLRCDPISSHATLYWYQQALGQGPEFLTYFNYEAQPDKSGLPSDRFSAERPEGSISTLTIQRTEQRDSAMYRCASSPLQGYEQYFGPGTRLTVT.

The chain carries TRBV24-1 and TRBJ2-1; the D is unclear. The CDR3 is 13 residues long. The V end was cut by 5 bases, the J end by 5 bases, with 9 bases between. CDR1 is KGHDR, CDR2 SFDVKD, per germline. The CDR3 DNA sequence: TGTGCCACCAGTGGGACGGTAGACAATGAGCAGTTCTTC. Its translation: CATSGTVDNEQFF.

The sample holds one count of this clone. The chain couples TRBV9 to TRBJ2-7; TRBD2 matches 11 bases. Per germline, CDR1 SGDLS and CDR2 YYNGEE. The CDR3 runs 16 residues. Unmatched junction bases numbered 6, after V lost 4 bases and J lost 0 bases. This chain's CDR3 is CASSPRLAGSSYEQYF. The DNA for the CDR3 is TGTGCCAGCAGCCCCCGACTAGCGGGAAGCTCCTACGAGCAGTACTTC. The whole variable domain, filled in from reference TRBV9 and TRBJ2-7, reads DSGVTQTPKHLITATGQRVTLRCSPRSGDLSVYWYQQSLDQGLQFLIQYYNGEERAKGNILERFSAQQFPDLHSELNLSSLELGDSALYFCASSPRLAGSSYEQYFGPGTRLTVT.

The CDR3 sequence is CASSQDQGQGEGEKLFF. CDR3 DNA sequence: TGCGCCAGCAGCCAAGATCAGGGACAGGGGGAGGGAGAAAAACTGTTTTTT. The chain employs TRBV4-1 and TRBJ1-4, with TRBD1 matching 11 bases. The CDR3 covers 17 residues. V gave up 0 bases and J gave up 8 bases; unmatched junction bases: 8. Germline values: CDR1 MGHRA, CDR2 YSYEKL.